Below are 5 T cell receptor beta chains sequenced from a single sample in a study of PD-L1 blockade in urothelial cancer. Time point specified: pretreatment peripheral blood. Assay: immunoSEQ multiplex PCR; the TCRdb copy retains only in-frame clones and omits some. Of some 56,000 clones in the sample, more than 80% were seen once. This specimen was PBMCs, taken around atezolizumab (anti-PD-L1) treatment. The receptors were gathered from a man aged 50-60 years with urothelial cancer.

The genes are TRBV27 and TRBJ2-3; TRBD1 matches at 11 bases. This CDR3 is built from 14 residues. Germline lookup yields CDR1 MNHEY and CDR2 SMNVEV (reference sequence). V lost 5 bases and J lost 4; bases outside the gene matches: 2. Here the CDR3 reads CASSGQGAADTQYF. Written as DNA, the CDR3 is TGTGCCAGCAGTGGACAGGGGGCTGCAGATACGCAGTATTTT.

The V call is TRBV6-1, the J call TRBJ2-7, with TRBD2 identical over 10 bases. V gave up 8 bases and J gave up 0 bases; unmatched junction bases: 4. CDR3 length equals 14 residues. The germline CDR1 and CDR2 sequences are MNHNS and SASEGT. The CDR3 is CASRLAGSSYEQYF. In DNA, the CDR3 is TGTGCCAGCCGACTAGCGGGTAGCTCCTACGAGCAGTACTTC.

CDR3 nucleotides: TGTGCCAGCAGCTCCGGGGGGTGGACCGAGCAGTACTTC. Protein product: CASSSGGWTEQYF. This rearrangement joins TRBV6-5 to TRBJ2-7; 7 nucleotides agree with TRBD2. Germline lookup yields CDR1 MNHEY and CDR2 SVGAGI. V trimming: 6 bases; J trimming: 6 bases; junction bases outside the gene matches: 8. This CDR3 region has 13 residues.

Only one count was recorded for this clone. This sequence joins TRBV19 and TRBJ2-2, with 10 bases matching TRBD1. Per the germline V gene, CDR1 is LNHDA and CDR2 is SQIVND (reference sequence). The CDR3 runs 16 residues. Losses at the gene ends were 3 bases for V and 5 bases for J; bases not matched to a gene: 6. The CDR3: CASSIGDRGRTGELFF. The CDR3 bases are TGTGCCAGTAGTATCGGGGACAGGGGTAGGACCGGGGAGCTGTTTTTT.

The chain employs TRBV5-4 and TRBJ2-7; 7 bases align to TRBD1. V shed 1 base, J shed 6 bases, and the junction held 7 bases outside the gene matches. The germline V gene has CDR1 SGHNT and CDR2 YYREEE (reference sequence). The CDR3 is 14 amino acids. The CDR3 DNA is TGTGCCAGCAGCTTGACAGGGGTCCCCTCCGAGCAGTACTTC. This gives the protein CASSLTGVPSEQYF.